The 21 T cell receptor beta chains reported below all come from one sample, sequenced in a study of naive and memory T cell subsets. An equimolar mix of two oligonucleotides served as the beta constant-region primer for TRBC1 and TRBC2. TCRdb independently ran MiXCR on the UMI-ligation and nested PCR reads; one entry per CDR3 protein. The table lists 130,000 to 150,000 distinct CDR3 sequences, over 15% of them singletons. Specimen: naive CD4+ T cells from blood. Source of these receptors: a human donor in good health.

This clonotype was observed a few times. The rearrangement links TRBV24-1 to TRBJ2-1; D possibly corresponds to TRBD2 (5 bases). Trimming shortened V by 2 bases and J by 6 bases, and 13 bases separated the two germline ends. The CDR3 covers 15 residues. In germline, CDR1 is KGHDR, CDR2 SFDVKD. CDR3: CATSDSGLDSNEQFF. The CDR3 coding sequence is TGTGCCACCAGTGATTCAGGACTGGACTCCAATGAGCAGTTCTTC.

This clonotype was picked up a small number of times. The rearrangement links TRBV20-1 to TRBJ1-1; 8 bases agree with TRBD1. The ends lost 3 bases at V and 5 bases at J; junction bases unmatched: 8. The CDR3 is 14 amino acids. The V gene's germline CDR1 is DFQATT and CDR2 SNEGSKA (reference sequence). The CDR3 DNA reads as TGCAGTGCTAGCAGGGACAGGCTTTTAACTGAAGCTTTCTTT. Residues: CSASRDRLLTEAFF.

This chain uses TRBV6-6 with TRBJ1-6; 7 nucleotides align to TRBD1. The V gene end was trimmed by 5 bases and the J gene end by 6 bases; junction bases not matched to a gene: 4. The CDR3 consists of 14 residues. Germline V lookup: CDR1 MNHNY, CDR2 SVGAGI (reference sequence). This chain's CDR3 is CASSVDRANSPLHF. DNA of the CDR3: TGTGCCAGCAGTGTCGACAGGGCTAATTCACCCCTCCACTTT.

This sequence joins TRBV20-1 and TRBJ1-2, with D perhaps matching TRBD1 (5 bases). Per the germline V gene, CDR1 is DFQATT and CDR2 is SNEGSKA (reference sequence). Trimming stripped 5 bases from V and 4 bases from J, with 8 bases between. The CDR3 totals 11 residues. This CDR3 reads CSAARVYGYTF. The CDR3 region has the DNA TGCAGTGCTGCCAGGGTCTATGGCTACACCTTC.

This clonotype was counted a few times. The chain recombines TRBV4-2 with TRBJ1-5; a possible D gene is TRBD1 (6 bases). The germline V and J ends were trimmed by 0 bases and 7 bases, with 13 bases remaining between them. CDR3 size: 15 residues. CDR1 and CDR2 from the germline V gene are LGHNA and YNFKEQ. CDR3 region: CASSQDHRDYQPQHF. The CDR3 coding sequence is TGTGCCAGCAGCCAAGATCACAGGGATTACCAGCCCCAGCATTTT.

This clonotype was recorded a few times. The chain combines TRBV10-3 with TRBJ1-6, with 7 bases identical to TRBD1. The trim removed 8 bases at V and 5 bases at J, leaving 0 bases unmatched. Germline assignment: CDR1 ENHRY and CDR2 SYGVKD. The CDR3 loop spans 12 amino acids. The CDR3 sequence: CAIGTDNSPLHF. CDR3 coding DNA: TGTGCCATCGGGACAGATAATTCACCCCTCCACTTT.

The chain's CDR3 is CSVDRRTDTQYF. The DNA of the CDR3 is TGCAGCGTTGACCGGCGCACAGATACGCAGTATTTT. The rearrangement links TRBV29-1 to TRBJ2-3, with no clear D. The CDR3 contains 12 residues. V gave up 3 bases and J gave up 1 base, with 5 bases separating them. CDR1 SQVTM and CDR2 ANQGSEA come from the germline V gene.

This CDR3 is CASSLGTGMTEAFF. The CDR3 DNA sequence: TGTGCCAGCTCCTTAGGGACAGGGATGACTGAAGCTTTCTTT. This chain uses TRBV18 with TRBJ1-1, with 9 positions matching TRBD1. Germline CDR1 reads KGHSH; CDR2 reads LQKENI. Trimming removed 6 bases from V and 5 bases from J; junction bases left unmatched: 7. This CDR3 spans 14 amino acids.

CDR3 in DNA: TGTGCCAGCAGCCAGACTAGCGGGACCTACGAGCAGTACTTC. Protein product: CASSQTSGTYEQYF. The chain is built from TRBV6-2 or TRBV6-3 and TRBJ2-7, with TRBD2 identical over 11 bases. This CDR3 region has 14 residues. Germline V lookup: CDR1 MNHEY, CDR2 SVGEGT. V dropped 6 bases and J dropped 2; count of bases not matched to a gene: 3.

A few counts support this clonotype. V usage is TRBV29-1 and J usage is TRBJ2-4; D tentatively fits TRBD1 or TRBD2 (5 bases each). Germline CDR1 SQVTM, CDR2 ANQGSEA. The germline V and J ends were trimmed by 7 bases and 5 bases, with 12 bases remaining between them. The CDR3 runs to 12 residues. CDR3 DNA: TGCAGCGGAGCCGGGACCCAAAACATTCAGTACTTC. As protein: CSGAGTQNIQYF.

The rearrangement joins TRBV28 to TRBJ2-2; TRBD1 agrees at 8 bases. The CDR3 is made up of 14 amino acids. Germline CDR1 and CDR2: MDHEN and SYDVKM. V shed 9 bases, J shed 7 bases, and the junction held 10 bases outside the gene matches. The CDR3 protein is CASAAGGTVGELFF. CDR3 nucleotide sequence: TGTGCCAGTGCGGCAGGGGGCACGGTCGGGGAGCTGTTTTTT. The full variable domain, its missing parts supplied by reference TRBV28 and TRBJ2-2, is DVKVTQSSRYLVKRTGEKVFLECVQDMDHENMFWYRQDPGLGLRLIYFSYDVKMKEKGDIPEGYSVSREKKERFSLILESASTNQTSMYLCASAAGGTVGELFFGEGSRLTVL.

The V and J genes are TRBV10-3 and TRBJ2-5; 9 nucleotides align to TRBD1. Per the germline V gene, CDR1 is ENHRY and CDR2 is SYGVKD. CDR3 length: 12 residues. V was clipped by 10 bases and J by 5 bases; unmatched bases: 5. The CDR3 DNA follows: TGTGCCACAGGACAGGGGACCGAGACCCAGTACTTC. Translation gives CATGQGTETQYF.

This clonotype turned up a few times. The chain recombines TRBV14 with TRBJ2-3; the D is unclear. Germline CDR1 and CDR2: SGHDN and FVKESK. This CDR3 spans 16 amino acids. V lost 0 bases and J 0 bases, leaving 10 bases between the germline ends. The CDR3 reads CASSQDGGYSTDTQYF. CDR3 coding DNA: TGTGCCAGCAGCCAAGATGGCGGTTATAGCACAGATACGCAGTATTTT.

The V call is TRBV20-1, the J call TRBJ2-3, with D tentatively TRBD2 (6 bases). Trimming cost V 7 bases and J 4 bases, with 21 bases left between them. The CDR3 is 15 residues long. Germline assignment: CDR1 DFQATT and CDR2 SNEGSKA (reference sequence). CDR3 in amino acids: CSVNDGTSTPDTQYF. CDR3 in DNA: TGCAGTGTTAACGACGGGACTTCGACCCCAGATACGCAGTATTTT.

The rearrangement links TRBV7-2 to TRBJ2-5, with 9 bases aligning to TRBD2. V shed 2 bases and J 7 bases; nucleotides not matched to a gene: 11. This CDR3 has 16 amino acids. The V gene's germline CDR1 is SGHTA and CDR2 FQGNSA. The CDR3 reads CASSLSSGSSARTQYF. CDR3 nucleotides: TGTGCCAGCAGCTTAAGTAGCGGGAGCTCCGCCCGGACCCAGTACTTC.

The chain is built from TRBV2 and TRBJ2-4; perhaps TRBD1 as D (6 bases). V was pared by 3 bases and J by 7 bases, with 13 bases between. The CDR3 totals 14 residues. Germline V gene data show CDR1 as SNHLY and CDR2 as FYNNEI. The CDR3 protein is CASSEGTTTNIQYF. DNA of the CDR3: TGTGCCAGCAGTGAGGGGACAACCACGAACATTCAGTACTTC.

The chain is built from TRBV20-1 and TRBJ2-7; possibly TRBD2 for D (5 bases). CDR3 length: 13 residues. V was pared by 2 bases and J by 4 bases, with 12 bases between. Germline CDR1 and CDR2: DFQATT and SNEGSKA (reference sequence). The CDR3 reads CSARRGFSYEQYF. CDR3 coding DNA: TGCAGTGCTAGACGCGGGTTTAGTTACGAGCAGTACTTC.

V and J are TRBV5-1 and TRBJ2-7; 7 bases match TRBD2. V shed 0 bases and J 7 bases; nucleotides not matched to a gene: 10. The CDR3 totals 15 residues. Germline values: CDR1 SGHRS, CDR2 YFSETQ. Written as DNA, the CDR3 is TGCGCCAGCAGCTTGGACGGCGGGAGTCATCGAGAGCAGTACTTC. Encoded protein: CASSLDGGSHREQYF.

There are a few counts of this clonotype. CDR3 loop: CASSSGTGPGPHNEQFF. In DNA form, the CDR3 reads TGTGCCAGCAGTTCCGGGACAGGGCCGGGGCCCCACAATGAGCAGTTCTTC. V and J are TRBV28 and TRBJ2-1; TRBD1 matches 9 bases. V was pared by 4 bases and J by 5 bases, with 12 bases of the junction left unmatched. There are 17 residues in the CDR3. Germline lookup yields CDR1 MDHEN and CDR2 SYDVKM.

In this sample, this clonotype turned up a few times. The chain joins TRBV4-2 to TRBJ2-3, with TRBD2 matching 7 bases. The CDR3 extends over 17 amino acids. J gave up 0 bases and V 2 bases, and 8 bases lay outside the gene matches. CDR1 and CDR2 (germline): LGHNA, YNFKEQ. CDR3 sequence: CASSQTPSGGSTDTQYF. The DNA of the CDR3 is TGTGCCAGCAGCCAAACCCCTAGCGGAGGGAGCACAGATACGCAGTATTTT.

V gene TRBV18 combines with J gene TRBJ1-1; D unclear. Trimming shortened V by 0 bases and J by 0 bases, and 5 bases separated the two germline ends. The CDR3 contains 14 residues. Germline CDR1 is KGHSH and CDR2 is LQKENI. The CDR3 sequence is CASSPPGLNTEAFF. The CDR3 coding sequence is TGTGCCAGCTCACCACCGGGATTGAACACTGAAGCTTTCTTT.